This T cell receptor (beta chain) was observed in a study of cytomegalovirus exposure and HLA in healthy donors. This PCR relied on a set of 60 Vbeta primers and 13 Jbeta primers. Clones were read by immunoSEQ multiplex PCR, and TCRdb kept only the in-frame ones, dropping some. The data show some 200,000 clones, 75% to 90% seen once. This clone was detected only a few times. V gave up 7 bases and J gave up 9 bases, with 16 bases separating them. The CDR3 spans 13 residues. The germline CDR1 and CDR2 sequences are SNHLY and FYNNEI. The receptor's source is a middle-aged woman in good health and CMV-seronegative. The chain uses TRBV2 and TRBJ2-4; no definite D call. The sample was PBMCs. The CDR3 region is CASTPRQWVIQYF. CDR3 in DNA: TGTGCCAGCACCCCGCGACAATGGGTCATTCAGTACTTC.